A selection of T cell receptor beta chains follows, all from one sample in a study of control samples from healthy donors and cancer patients. Assay used: immunoSEQ multiplex PCR; TCRdb lists only in-frame clones, some missing. The sample lists 96,000 or so clones, approximately 93% seen once, with approximately 7.6% in the top ten. What was sequenced was blood. The origin of the receptors is a man younger than 30 in good health. CDR3s include the opening cysteine and the closing phenylalanine or tryptophan. D genes are given only for firm matches. Size tells how often a clone was seen (once, few, many) or the class of an expanded clone, and some rows leave it out.

V	D	J	size	DNA	CDR3
TRBV6-2/TRBV6-3	-	TRBJ2-6	-	TGTGCCAGCAGTTACCATTCGTCTGGGGCCAACGTCCTGACTTTC	CASSYHSSGANVLTF
TRBV7-2	TRBD2	TRBJ2-7	-	TGTGCCAGCAGCTTGAGGCTAGCGGGAGCCTATAGCCCCTACGAGCAGTACTTC	CASSLRLAGAYSPYEQYF
TRBV13	-	TRBJ1-1	-	TGTGCCAGCAGCTTAGGAGACAGCACTGAAGCTTTCTTT	CASSLGDSTEAFF
TRBV10-1	TRBD1	TRBJ2-2	-	TGCGCCAGCAGGAGCGGGACAGGGGGCACCGGGGAGCTGTTTTTT	CASRSGTGGTGELFF
TRBV5-1	-	TRBJ2-3	once	TGCGCCAGCAGCAACTGGGGGGACAGATACACAGATACGCAGTATTTT	CASSNWGDRYTDTQYF
TRBV29-1	-	TRBJ1-1	-	TGCAGCGTTGAAGGGCAGGGCACTGAAGCTTTCTTT	CSVEGQGTEAFF
TRBV11-2	-	TRBJ2-3	-	TGTGCCAGCAGCCGAGACTCGGGGGCCCTAAGATACACAGATACGCAGTATTTT	CASSRDSGALRYTDTQYF
TRBV19	-	TRBJ1-6	-	TGTGCCAGTAGCCAAGACAGAACAAATATCTATAATTCACCCCTCCACTTT	CASSQDRTNIYNSPLHF
TRBV20-1	-	TRBJ2-1	-	TGCAGTGCTGGTGGGGTAAACAATGAGCAGTTCTTC	CSAGGVNNEQFF
TRBV4-3	-	TRBJ1-1	-	TGCGCCAGCAGCCAAGATATAGGGATGAACACTGAAGCTTTCTTT	CASSQDIGMNTEAFF
TRBV5-1	-	TRBJ2-1	-	TGCGCCAGCAGCTTGACAGGCTACAATGAGCAGTTCTTC	CASSLTGYNEQFF
TRBV25-1	TRBD2	TRBJ2-3	-	TGTGCCAGCAGTGAATATGGGCTAGCGGGATTCCTAACAGATACGCAGTATTTT	CASSEYGLAGFLTDTQYF
TRBV15	TRBD1	TRBJ1-5	-	TGTGCCACCCGCGGGACAGGCCATAGCAATCAGCCCCAGCATTTT	CATRGTGHSNQPQHF
TRBV10-3	TRBD1	TRBJ1-1	-	TGTGCCATTGCGGACAGGCTTGAAGCTTTCTTT	CAIADRLEAFF
TRBV19	-	TRBJ1-5	-	TGTGCCAGTAGTGATGTTGGGGGCCCTGGTCCCCAGCATTTT	CASSDVGGPGPQHF
TRBV27	TRBD1	TRBJ1-2	-	TGTGCCAGCAGTCCCCAGGGGGGGAAGGGTGGCTACACCTTC	CASSPQGGKGGYTF
TRBV7-2	TRBD1	TRBJ2-7	-	TGTGCCAGCAGCTCCAACCGGGACAGCTACGAGCAGTACTTC	CASSSNRDSYEQYF
TRBV14	TRBD2	TRBJ2-3	-	TGTGCCAGCAGCCAAGGGGCTAGCGGGGGGTCTTACACAGATACGCAATATTTT	CASSQGASGGSYTDTQYF
TRBV5-1	TRBD2	TRBJ2-3	-	TGCGCCAGCAGCTTGGCCGCGGGAGCTACAGATACGCAGTATTTT	CASSLAAGATDTQYF
TRBV4-3	TRBD1	TRBJ1-1	-	TGCGCCAGCAGCCCCCGCAGGGAGGGGGCGCGGACTGAAGCTTTCTTT	CASSPRREGARTEAFF
TRBV6-5	-	TRBJ1-2	once	TGTGCCAGCAGCTGGGAGGGGGTCGGCTACACCTTC	CASSWEGVGYTF
TRBV2	TRBD1	TRBJ1-2	few	TGTGCCAGCAGGGACAGGGCTAACTATGGCTACACCTTC	CASRDRANYGYTF
TRBV5-4	-	TRBJ1-1	-	TGTGCCAGCAGCGAGACAGGGAACACTGAAGCTTTCTTT	CASSETGNTEAFF
TRBV4-1	TRBD2	TRBJ2-7	-	TGCGCCAGCAGCCAGGCTCTAGCGGGGACGGGCGAGCAGTACTTC	CASSQALAGTGEQYF
TRBV7-2	-	TRBJ1-5	once	TGTGCCAGCAGCCCGGAACCTCTCAGCAATCAGCCCCAGCATTTT	CASSPEPLSNQPQHF
TRBV5-1	-	TRBJ1-1	-	TGCGCCAGCAGTACGGGACTGGGATTGAACACTGAAGCTTTCTTT	CASSTGLGLNTEAFF
TRBV19	-	TRBJ1-2	-	TGTGCCAGTAGCCCCACCCTAAACTATGGCTACACCTTC	CASSPTLNYGYTF
TRBV11-2	TRBD2	TRBJ2-1	-	TGTGCCAGCAGCTTAGCGGGTCTACTAGCGGGGAAACTAAATGAGCAGTTCTTC	CASSLAGLLAGKLNEQFF
TRBV27	TRBD1	TRBJ2-5	-	TGTGCCACCTCATCCTGGGACAGGGTACAAGAGACCCAGTACTTC	CATSSWDRVQETQYF
TRBV19	-	TRBJ1-2	-	TGTGCCAGTAGTATAGATGTGGTTCCCTCCTATGGCTACACCTTC	CASSIDVVPSYGYTF
TRBV5-6	-	TRBJ2-7	-	TGTGCCAGCAGCTTGGGGGCCCACGAGCAGTACTTC	CASSLGAHEQYF
TRBV12-3/TRBV12-4	-	TRBJ1-5	-	TGTGCCAGCAGTTCCCAGGGGCCGCCCCAGCATTTT	CASSSQGPPQHF
TRBV3-1/TRBV3-2	-	TRBJ1-2	-	TGTGCCAGCAGCCAAAGGACGGGGAACTATGGCTACACCTTC	CASSQRTGNYGYTF
TRBV13	-	TRBJ2-2	-	TGTGCCAGCAGCTCTTGGACCGCCGGGGAGCTGTTTTTT	CASSSWTAGELFF
TRBV4-1	-	TRBJ2-4	-	TGCGCCAGCAGCCAATCATCCTTAGCCAAAAACATTCAGTACTTC	CASSQSSLAKNIQYF
TRBV5-1	-	TRBJ1-1	-	TGCGCCAGCAGCTTAGGAAATGGGGGGAACACTGAAGCTTTCTTT	CASSLGNGGNTEAFF
TRBV6-2/TRBV6-3	-	TRBJ2-1	-	TGTGCCAGCAGCCTACGCCCCCCAGAGGGCAATGAGCAGTTCTTC	CASSLRPPEGNEQFF
TRBV19	TRBD1	TRBJ2-1	-	TGTGCCAGTAGTTCAAGGATAGCCGGGACAGGGTACAATGAGCAGTTCTTC	CASSSRIAGTGYNEQFF
TRBV9	-	TRBJ1-3	-	TGTGCCAGCAGCACACGGACAGACAGCGGTGGAAACACCATATATTTT	CASSTRTDSGGNTIYF
TRBV27	-	TRBJ1-1	-	TGTGCCAGCAGTTTTCCCGGGGGTGAAGCTTTCTTT	CASSFPGGEAFF
TRBV24-1	-	TRBJ2-3	-	TGTGCCACCAGCCTATCAGGGTCTATAGGTCGAGATACGCAGTATTTT	CATSLSGSIGRDTQYF
TRBV2	-	TRBJ2-2	-	TGTGCCAGCAGAGAAAGCGTGGAGCTGTTTTTT	CASRESVELFF
TRBV30	TRBD2	TRBJ2-1	few	TGTGCCTGGAGCGTAGGAATTCGACTAGCGGGGGGGCTGGATGAGCAGTTCTTC	CAWSVGIRLAGGLDEQFF
TRBV7-8	-	TRBJ1-1	-	TGTGCCAGCAGCTTAGTCGGGAAGAACACTGAAGCTTTCTTT	CASSLVGKNTEAFF
TRBV7-3	-	TRBJ1-2	-	TGTGCCAGCAGCTCCTACAGCGGAACCGGCTACACCTTC	CASSSYSGTGYTF
TRBV9	-	TRBJ2-7	-	TGTGCCAGCAGCGTAGGGTCAGGTTCCTACGAGCAGTACTTC	CASSVGSGSYEQYF
TRBV3-1/TRBV3-2	-	TRBJ2-5	-	TGTGCCAGCAGCCAAGATTACTTGGAGACCCAGTACTTC	CASSQDYLETQYF
TRBV3-1/TRBV3-2	-	TRBJ1-2	-	TGTGCCAGCAGCCAAGAGTCGCAAGGCTACACCTTC	CASSQESQGYTF
TRBV6-5	-	TRBJ1-1	-	TGTGCCAGCAGTTACTCGGGGGGTACGGCTGAAGCTTTCTTT	CASSYSGGTAEAFF
TRBV4-1	-	TRBJ1-6	-	TGCGCCAGCAGCCAAGGACTGGAGAGCTCCTATAATTCACCCCTCCACTTT	CASSQGLESSYNSPLHF
TRBV4-2	-	TRBJ1-4	-	TGTGCCAGCAGCCAAGATGGGGCAGGGCCGGACGAAAAACTGTTTTTT	CASSQDGAGPDEKLFF
TRBV30	-	TRBJ2-3	-	TGTGCCTGGAATGGTGGAGGGGGAGATACGCAGTATTTT	CAWNGGGGDTQYF
TRBV18	-	TRBJ1-1	-	TGTGCCAGCTCAATTCCGGGGTTTGGCACTGAAGCTTTCTTT	CASSIPGFGTEAFF
TRBV27	TRBD2	TRBJ2-1	-	TGTGCCAGCAGTTTCCTAGCGGCCTACAATGAGCAGTTCTTC	CASSFLAAYNEQFF